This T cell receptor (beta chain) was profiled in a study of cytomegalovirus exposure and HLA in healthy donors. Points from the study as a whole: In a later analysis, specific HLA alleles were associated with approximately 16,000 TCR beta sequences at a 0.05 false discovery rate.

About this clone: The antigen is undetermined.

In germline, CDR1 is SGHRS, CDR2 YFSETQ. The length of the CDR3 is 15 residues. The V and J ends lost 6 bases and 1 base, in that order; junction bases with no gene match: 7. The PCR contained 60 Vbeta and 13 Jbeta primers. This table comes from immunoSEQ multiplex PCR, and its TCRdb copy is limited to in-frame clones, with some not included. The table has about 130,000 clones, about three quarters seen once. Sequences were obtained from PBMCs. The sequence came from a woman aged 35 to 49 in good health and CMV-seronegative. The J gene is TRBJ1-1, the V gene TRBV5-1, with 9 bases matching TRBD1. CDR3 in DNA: TGCGCCAGCAAGACAGGGGGTAATTGGAACACTGAAGCTTTCTTT. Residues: CASKTGGNWNTEAFF.